Listed below are T cell receptor beta chains from one sample, sequenced in a study of blood T cells in healthy people across ages. TCRdb re-derived calls from the 5' RACE reads in MiXCR, one entry per CDR3 protein. Counted here are a few hundred thousand distinct CDR3 sequences, approximately 26% occurring once; the ten biggest clones make up 3% to 4%. These same records also appear under a second study, on T cells of mothers and their children.

Sequences were obtained from blood. These receptors all come from a boy between 2 and 15 years old in good health. CDR3s include the opening cysteine and the closing phenylalanine or tryptophan. Each record gives: D gene, J gene, clone size, V gene, CDR3 DNA, CDR3 protein. The D gene is left open where the match is weak. Clone size is stated in some rows and not others, as once, few, many or a class when expanded.

. TRBJ2-5 . TRBV18 TGTGCCAGCTCACCACAATCGTCTAGTGAGGAGACCCAGTACTTC CASSPQSSSEETQYF
. TRBJ2-5 many TRBV12-3/TRBV12-4 TGTGCCAGCAGTCTCACCCTGTGGCAGGCAAAGACCCAGTACTTC CASSLTLWQAKTQYF
. TRBJ2-7 . TRBV12-3/TRBV12-4 TGTGCCAGCACCCGGACGGGAAGCTCCTACGAGCAGTACTTC CASTRTGSSYEQYF
. TRBJ1-6 few TRBV4-3 TGCGCCAGCAGCCTCCGGGACGACCATAATTCACCCCTCCACTTT CASSLRDDHNSPLHF
TRBD1 TRBJ2-7 many TRBV5-8 TGTGCCAGCGGCGGACAGGGTCCCTCCTACGAGCAGTACTTC CASGGQGPSYEQYF
TRBD2 TRBJ2-1 few TRBV20-1 TGCAGTGCCCGGGGACTAGCGGATTACAATGAGCAGTTCTTC CSARGLADYNEQFF
. TRBJ2-7 . TRBV20-1 TGCAGTGCTAGAGACGGGGAGCGATTCTGCGAGCAGTACTTC CSARDGERFCEQYF
TRBD2 TRBJ2-2 . TRBV12-3/TRBV12-4 TGTGCCAGCAGTGCCGGGACTAGTGTCGGGGAGCTGTTTTTT CASSAGTSVGELFF
. TRBJ1-5 . TRBV6-1 TGTGCCAGCAACCGCAATCAGCCCCAGCATTTT CASNRNQPQHF
. TRBJ1-3 . TRBV29-1 TGCAGCGTTGAGGCGGACACCATATATTTT CSVEADTIYF
. TRBJ2-7 . TRBV7-3 TGTGCCAGCAGCTACGGGGGGCCCTCCTACGAGCAGTACTTC CASSYGGPSYEQYF
. TRBJ2-5 few TRBV12-3/TRBV12-4 TGTGCCAGCAGACACCCGATGGAAGAGACCCAGTACTTC CASRHPMEETQYF
. TRBJ2-2 few TRBV5-1 TGCGCCAGCAGCTTGGTTTTTGAGACCGGGGAGCTGTTTTTT CASSLVFETGELFF
. TRBJ2-7 few TRBV2 TGTGCCAGCAGTATGGCACGAGGGGGCTACGAGCAGTACTTC CASSMARGGYEQYF
TRBD1 TRBJ1-2 . TRBV7-9 TGTGCCAGCAGCTTAGTCCCAGCACAGGGGGTCGGGGCCTACACCTTC CASSLVPAQGVGAYTF
. TRBJ2-1 . TRBV7-9 TGTGCCAGCAGCTTAGAGTTTGGCGCTGTTGGTGAGCAGTTCTTC CASSLEFGAVGEQFF
. TRBJ2-3 . TRBV20-1 TGCAGTGCTCAGCGGACTAGCACAGATACGCAGTATTTT CSAQRTSTDTQYF
. TRBJ2-1 few TRBV20-1 TGCAGTGCTAGCTGGGGACCCTCCTACAATGAGCAGTTCTTC CSASWGPSYNEQFF
. TRBJ2-7 once TRBV27 TGTGCCAGCAGTCCAGTGACGGAGACCTACGAGCAGTACTTC CASSPVTETYEQYF
. TRBJ2-1 few TRBV29-1 TGCAGCGTTGAAGATTTGGGGACTACGGCCCGGAGGGACATCAATGAGCAGTTCTTC CSVEDLGTTARRDINEQFF
. TRBJ1-2 . TRBV28 TGTGCCAGCACCGTGGGGTCCCTAGCTAACTATGGCTACACCTTC CASTVGSLANYGYTF
TRBD1 TRBJ2-1 few TRBV7-9 TGTGCCAGCAGCTTAAGGGGGCCCCTTACGGGGAATGAGCAGTTCTTC CASSLRGPLTGNEQFF
TRBD1 TRBJ2-7 . TRBV6-5 TGTGCCAGCAGTAGACGGACAGGGGACTACGAGCAGTACTTC CASSRRTGDYEQYF
. TRBJ1-4 once TRBV7-2 TGTGCCAGCAGCCAACAGGGCGCAACTAATGAAAAACTGTTTTTT CASSQQGATNEKLFF
. TRBJ1-1 . TRBV6-2/TRBV6-3 TGTGCCAGCAGTTACATTTCAGGGGCCAAGGAAGCTTTCTTT CASSYISGAKEAFF
. TRBJ2-7 . TRBV10-3 TGTGCCATCAGACAGGGATACGAGCAGTACTTC CAIRQGYEQYF
. TRBJ1-5 . TRBV4-2 TGTGCCAGCAGCCAAGATGGCGGATCCCCCCAGCATTTT CASSQDGGSPQHF
. TRBJ2-4 . TRBV11-2 TGTGCCAGCAGCCCCCAGGACATTCAGTACTTC CASSPQDIQYF
. TRBJ2-1 . TRBV9 TGTGCCAGCAGCGAAACCGGGACCGTGTACAATGAGCAGTTCTTC CASSETGTVYNEQFF
. TRBJ2-2 . TRBV7-9 TGTGCCAGCAGCTTAAAGGACGGGGGAGAGCCCGGGGAGCTGTTTTTT CASSLKDGGEPGELFF
TRBD1 TRBJ2-7 few TRBV5-4 TGTGCCAGCAGTATGACAGGGGGCTACGAGCAGTACTTC CASSMTGGYEQYF
. TRBJ2-5 few TRBV5-1 TGCGCCAGCAGCCCGGACAAGGAGGCCCAGTACTTC CASSPDKEAQYF
. TRBJ2-7 medium-sized TRBV6-6 TGTGCCAGCAGCGAACAGGGGGGGCCCTCCTACGAGCAGTACTTC CASSEQGGPSYEQYF
. TRBJ2-1 few TRBV7-6 TGTGCCAGCAGCTCCAATCGGGGACCCAATGAGCAGTTCTTC CASSSNRGPNEQFF
. TRBJ2-1 few TRBV20-1 TGCAGTGCTAGAGAACCAGGACGGTACAATGAGCAGTTCTTC CSAREPGRYNEQFF
. TRBJ2-7 . TRBV15 TGTGCCACCAGCAGAGATATAAATCCTCCCGGCGAGCAGTACTTC CATSRDINPPGEQYF
TRBD1 TRBJ2-1 few TRBV29-1 TGCAGCGTTGAAGATCGCGGGACAGGGGGAAATGAGCAGTTCTTC CSVEDRGTGGNEQFF
TRBD2 TRBJ2-4 . TRBV4-3 TGCGCCAGCAGCCTCGTTACGGGACTAGCGGGAAAGAACATTCAGTACTTC CASSLVTGLAGKNIQYF
TRBD1 TRBJ2-7 . TRBV6-2/TRBV6-3 TGTGCCAGCAGTACCGTCAGGGACAGCTCCTACGAGCAGTACTTC CASSTVRDSSYEQYF
TRBD2 TRBJ2-3 few TRBV3-1 TGTGCCAGCAGCCAAGAATTTCCGGGACTAGCGGGAACAGATACGCAGTATTTT CASSQEFPGLAGTDTQYF
. TRBJ1-2 few TRBV7-2 TGTGCCAGCAGTTATCCCGGGACGGCCTATGGCTACACCTTC CASSYPGTAYGYTF
TRBD1 TRBJ2-4 . TRBV27 TGTGCCAGCAGCACCGGGACAGAAAAAAACATTCAGTACTTC CASSTGTEKNIQYF
. TRBJ2-5 few TRBV3-1 TGTGCCAGCAGCCAAGAGGACTCTGAGACCCAGTACTTC CASSQEDSETQYF
. TRBJ1-5 . TRBV20-1 TGCAGTGCCAGCGGGCAGGGCCTCTCACAGCCCCAGCATTTT CSASGQGLSQPQHF
. TRBJ1-4 . TRBV23-1 TGCGCCAGCAGCCTAATCCCGACCAGATCTCTCGATTTT CASSLIPTRSLDF
TRBD1 TRBJ2-6 . TRBV9 TGTGCCAGCAGCAGGACAGGGAGTGTTAGCTCTGGGGCCAACGTCCTGACTTTC CASSRTGSVSSGANVLTF
. TRBJ1-1 few TRBV7-9 TGTGCCAGCAGCTTAGACTTCAAGACTGAAGCTTTCTTT CASSLDFKTEAFF
TRBD1 TRBJ2-3 few TRBV29-1 TGCAGCGTTGAAAGCGGACAGGGGACAGATACGCAGTATTTT CSVESGQGTDTQYF
. TRBJ2-7 . TRBV20-1 TGCAGTGCTTATAGCTACGAGCAGTACTTC CSAYSYEQYF
TRBD1 TRBJ2-7 . TRBV29-1 TGCAGCGTTGAAAAACAGGGGGTATACGACTACGAGCAGTACTTC CSVEKQGVYDYEQYF
. TRBJ2-5 . TRBV25-1 TGTGCCAGCAGTGCCTTCAACCGGGACCTGGAGTTCTTC CASSAFNRDLEFF
. TRBJ2-6 . TRBV7-3 TGTGCCAGCAGCCTTGGATCCTCTGGGGCCAACGCCCCGACTTTC CASSLGSSGANAPTF
. TRBJ2-7 few TRBV9 TGTGCCAGCAGCGTAGGGGTCCTTGGGCACGAGCAGTACTTC CASSVGVLGHEQYF
. TRBJ2-3 . TRBV29-1 TGCAGCGTTGCGGCAGCCATCAGCACAGATACGCAGTATTTT CSVAAAISTDTQYF
. TRBJ1-5 . TRBV6-2/TRBV6-3 TGTGCCAGCAGTGGCCAGGGATATGGGTATCAGCCCCAGCATTTT CASSGQGYGYQPQHF